The clone carrying this T cell receptor beta chain was seen many times. No antigen is known for it. The CDR3 extends over 13 amino acids. V lost 5 bases and J lost 4, with 11 bases in between. Germline CDR1 reads LNHNV; CDR2 reads YYDKDF (reference sequence). Researchers barred patients who had uncontrolled infection, other autoimmune disease, pregnancy or lactation. Diagnoses were established using clinical symptoms, serum thyroxine and TRAb, thyroid ultrasound and orbital computed tomography. These data come from a study of T cells in Graves' hyperthyroidism and ophthalmopathy. TCR beta CDR3 regions were amplified from RNA transcripts. Carried out on the TCR CDR3, a first-round RT-PCR used the HTBI primer set. TCRdb re-called the multiplex PCR reads with MiXCR, one entry per CDR3 protein. The sample includes a few hundred thousand distinct CDR3 sequences, more than 45% of them seen just once. Overall study findings and caveats: Most thyroid clonotypes with frequency above 0.001 were detected in blood. Before onset, by a median of around six months, the model predicted ophthalmopathy.

The sequenced sample consisted of peripheral blood or thyroid tissue (not recorded which). This TCR derives from a woman under 30 with Graves' hyperthyroidism. The rearrangement joins TRBV15 to TRBJ1-2, with D tentatively TRBD1 (5 bases). The CDR3 protein is CATSSTGGYGYTF. The CDR3 region has the DNA TGTGCCACCAGCTCAACAGGTGGCTATGGCTACACCTTC.